This TCR beta chain is drawn from a study of OX40 agonist ivuxolimab in advanced cancers. Findings and caveats of the study: There were, on average, more expanded clones in CD8+ T cells than in CD4+. Among some nonresponders, normalized T-cell clonal expansion was also low. With doses of 0.1 to 3.0 mg/kg, CD4+ and CD8+ blood T cells had undergone clonal expansion by week 6.

As for this clone: The antigen is not known.

The CDR3 sequence is 12 residues long. The V and J ends lost 4 bases and 8 bases respectively, with 11 bases between them. From germline, CDR1 is LNHDA and CDR2 SQIVND (reference sequence). Repertoires were generated with immunoSEQ multiplex PCR, while TCRdb's copy carries only in-frame clones and drops some. The sample includes about 20,000 clones, more than 75% seen only once; the top ten take 35% to 40%. A history of autoimmune disease or systemic immunosuppression excluded patients. The sample was CD4+ or CD8+ T cells sorted from blood, taken in a trial of the OX40 agonist ivuxolimab. The receptor was isolated from an adult with an advanced solid tumor such as melanoma, head and neck, liver or kidney cancer. The chain uses TRBV19 and TRBJ1-1, with D maybe TRBD1 (5 bases). In DNA, the CDR3 is TGTGCCAGTAGTACGGGGGTGGTAGAAGCTTTCTTT. The encoded protein is CASSTGVVEAFF. Based on the CDR3 plus reference TRBV19 and TRBJ1-1, the full variable domain is DGGITQSPKYLFRKEGQNVTLSCEQNLNHDAMYWYRQDPGQGLRLIYYSQIVNDFQKGDIAEGYSVSREKKESFPLTVTSAQKNPTAFYLCASSTGVVEAFFGQGTRLTVV.